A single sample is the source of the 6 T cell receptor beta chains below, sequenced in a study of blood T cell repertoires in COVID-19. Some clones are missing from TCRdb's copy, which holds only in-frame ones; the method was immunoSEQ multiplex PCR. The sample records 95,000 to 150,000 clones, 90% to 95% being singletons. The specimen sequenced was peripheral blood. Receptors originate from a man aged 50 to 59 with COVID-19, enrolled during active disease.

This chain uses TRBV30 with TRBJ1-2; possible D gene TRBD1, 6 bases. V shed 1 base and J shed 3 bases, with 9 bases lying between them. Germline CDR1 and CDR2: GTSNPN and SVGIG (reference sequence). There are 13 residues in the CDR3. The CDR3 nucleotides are TGTGCCTGGAGTGCAGGGGATCACTATGGCTACACCTTC. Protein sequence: CAWSAGDHYGYTF.

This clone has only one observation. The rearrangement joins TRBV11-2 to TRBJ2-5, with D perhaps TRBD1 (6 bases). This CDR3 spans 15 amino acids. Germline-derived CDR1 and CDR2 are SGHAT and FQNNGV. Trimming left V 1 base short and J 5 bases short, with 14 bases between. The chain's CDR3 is CASSLVGAGRETQYF. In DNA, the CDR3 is TGTGCCAGCAGCTTAGTGGGGGCTGGACGCGAGACCCAGTACTTC.

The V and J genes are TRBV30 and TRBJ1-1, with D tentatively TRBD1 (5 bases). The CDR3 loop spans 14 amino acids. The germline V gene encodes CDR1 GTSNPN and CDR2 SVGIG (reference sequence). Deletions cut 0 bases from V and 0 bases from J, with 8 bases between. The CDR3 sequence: CAWSVTEMNTEAFF. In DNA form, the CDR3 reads TGTGCCTGGAGTGTGACAGAAATGAACACTGAAGCTTTCTTT.

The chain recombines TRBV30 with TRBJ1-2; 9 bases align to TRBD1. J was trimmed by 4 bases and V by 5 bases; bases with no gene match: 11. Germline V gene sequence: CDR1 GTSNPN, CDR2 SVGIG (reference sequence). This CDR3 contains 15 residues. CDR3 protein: CAWVPAGTGFYGYTF. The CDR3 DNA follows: TGTGCCTGGGTCCCAGCCGGGACAGGGTTCTATGGCTACACCTTC.

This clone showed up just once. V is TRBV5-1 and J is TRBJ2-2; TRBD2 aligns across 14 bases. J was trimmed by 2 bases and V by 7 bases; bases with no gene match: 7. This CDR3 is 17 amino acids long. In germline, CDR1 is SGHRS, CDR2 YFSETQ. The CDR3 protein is CASYGLAGGYNTGELFF. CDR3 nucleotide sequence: TGCGCCAGCTATGGACTAGCGGGAGGCTATAACACCGGGGAGCTGTTTTTT.

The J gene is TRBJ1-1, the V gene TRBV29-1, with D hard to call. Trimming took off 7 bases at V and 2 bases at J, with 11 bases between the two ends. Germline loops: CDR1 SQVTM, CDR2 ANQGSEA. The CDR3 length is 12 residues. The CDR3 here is CSGGLSNTEAFF. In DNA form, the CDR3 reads TGCAGCGGAGGGTTATCAAACACTGAAGCTTTCTTT.